This T cell receptor (beta chain) was recorded in a study of blood T cells in healthy people across ages. Looked up from germline, CDR1 is LGHNA and CDR2 is YNFKEQ. Trimming cost V 5 bases and J 4 bases, with 18 bases left between them. The CDR3 is 17 residues long. Each of the donors had roughly 9.4 milliliters of peripheral blood drawn into EDTA-treated Vacutainer tubes. This clonotype was found a few times. The antigen is undetermined. It was with a sample-barcoded 5' primer and a J-beta primer mix that a second PCR of about 7 to 12 cycles was run. Via MiXCR, TCRdb re-called the 5' RACE reads, giving one row per CDR3 protein. The table lists some 1,500,000 distinct CDR3 sequences, 42% of them singletons. Whole-study findings and limits: When set beside aged donors, long-lived donors presented more naive CD4+ cells and higher diversity.

The sequence was obtained from a woman younger than 30 in good health. The chain employs TRBV4-2 and TRBJ1-6; D is uncertain. Material for sequencing was blood. CDR3 coding DNA: TGTGCCAGCAGCGGCGTCCGAGGACGGGCATATAATTCACCCCTCCACTTT. It encodes CASSGVRGRAYNSPLHF.